A selection of T cell receptor beta chains follows, all from one sample in a study of cytomegalovirus exposure and HLA in healthy donors. TCRdb's copy holds only in-frame clones and misses some; the assay was immunoSEQ multiplex PCR. Among about 150,000 clones listed, over 75% were seen once. The sample consisted of PBMCs. Every receptor here comes from a woman aged 40 to 50 in good health and CMV-seropositive. The CDR3 runs from the conserved cysteine through the conserved F or W. D genes are given only for firm matches. Not all rows give a size; the values are once, few, many and, for expanded clones, a class.

TRBV11-1,TRBJ1-2,-,TRBD1,TGTGCCAGCAGCTTAGCGAAGGGGGCGAGCTATGGCTACACCTTC,CASSLAKGASYGYTF
TRBV29-1,TRBJ1-3,-,TRBD1,TGCAGCGTTGTTGGTTGGGACAGGGGGCCAGGAAACACCATATATTTT,CSVVGWDRGPGNTIYF
TRBV7-7,TRBJ2-3,-,-,TGTGCTAGCAGCCCAGGACAGAGCACAGATACGCAGTATTTT,CASSPGQSTDTQYF
TRBV10-2,TRBJ2-1,-,TRBD2,TGCGCCAGCAGCGGACTAGCGGGAGGAGGGGAGCAGTTCTTC,CASSGLAGGGEQFF
TRBV7-3,TRBJ2-1,few,-,TGTGCCAGCAGCCCTGGACACTCCTACAATGAGCAGTTCTTC,CASSPGHSYNEQFF
TRBV28,TRBJ1-5,-,TRBD1,TGTGCCAGCAGGTCTCAGGGACAGGGAGAAAATCAGCCCCAGCATTTT,CASRSQGQGENQPQHF
TRBV18,TRBJ1-1,-,-,TGTGCCAGCTCACTCGGACAGACAAACACTGAAGCTTTCTTT,CASSLGQTNTEAFF
TRBV7-9,TRBJ1-5,-,TRBD1,TGTGCCAGCAGCCCAGGACAGGGGGGAGTTCAGCCCCAGCATTTT,CASSPGQGGVQPQHF
TRBV28,TRBJ1-2,-,-,TGTGCCAGCACCCTAGACGGCGTAAGAGGCTACACCTTC,CASTLDGVRGYTF
TRBV28,TRBJ2-3,-,-,TGTGCCAGTCAGGGAGATACGCAGTATTTT,CASQGDTQYF
TRBV11-2,TRBJ1-4,once,-,TGTGCCAGCAGCCCCAGTAATGAAAAACTGTTTTTT,CASSPSNEKLFF
TRBV29-1,TRBJ2-5,-,TRBD1,TGCAGCACCGCCAGGGGGCAAGAGACCCAGTACTTC,CSTARGQETQYF
TRBV4-1,TRBJ1-4,-,-,TGCGCCAGCAGCCCCGGGGGGGGAGAAAAACTGTTTTTT,CASSPGGGEKLFF
TRBV5-1,TRBJ2-1,-,TRBD2,TGCGCCAGCAGCTACTCGACTAGCGGGAGAGTACATGAGCAGTTCTTC,CASSYSTSGRVHEQFF
TRBV23-1,TRBJ2-5,-,-,TGCGCCAGGCCAGACTTTCTGGGGACCCAGTACTTC,CARPDFLGTQYF
TRBV7-2,TRBJ1-5,-,-,TGTGCCAGCAGCTTAGTTAGGGAGCAGCCCCAGCATTTT,CASSLVREQPQHF
TRBV27,TRBJ2-3,-,TRBD2,TGTGCCAGCACCCCTCTTCGACTAGCGGGCTCCACAGATACGCAGTATTTT,CASTPLRLAGSTDTQYF
TRBV27,TRBJ2-7,-,TRBD2,TGTGCCAGCAGTTCCCACCCTAGCGGGAGGGCCCCTTACTCCTACGAGCAGTACTTC,CASSSHPSGRAPYSYEQYF
TRBV5-6,TRBJ2-5,-,-,TGTGCCAGCAGCTTGGTACAGCAAGAGACCCAGTACTTC,CASSLVQQETQYF
TRBV27,TRBJ2-7,-,-,TGTGCCAGCAGTTTAATCGGGACAACCTACGAGCAGTACTTC,CASSLIGTTYEQYF
TRBV29-1,TRBJ1-1,-,-,TGCAGCGTCACGGTCCAGGGATACACTGAAGCTTTCTTT,CSVTVQGYTEAFF
TRBV27,TRBJ2-2,-,TRBD1,TGTGCCAGCAGCTCTCCTGGGACAGTCAACACCGGGGAGCTGTTTTTT,CASSSPGTVNTGELFF
TRBV5-1,TRBJ2-1,once,TRBD2,TGCGCCAGCAGCTCTCAGAGTCCGGGACTAGCCCTCCCGGAGCAGTTCTTC,CASSSQSPGLALPEQFF
TRBV19,TRBJ2-1,once,TRBD2,TGTGCCAGTAGTATAGGCCCAGGACTAGCGGGAGGGCCCAATGAGCAGTTCTTC,CASSIGPGLAGGPNEQFF
TRBV9,TRBJ2-1,-,-,TGTGCCAGCAGCGTGCGACAGTCGAGCTCCTACAATGAGCAGTTCTTC,CASSVRQSSSYNEQFF
TRBV9,TRBJ2-3,-,TRBD2,TGTGCCAGCAGCGTCTTAGCGGGAGGCCCAGATACGCAGTATTTT,CASSVLAGGPDTQYF
TRBV6-5,TRBJ2-1,-,TRBD2,TGTGCCAGCAGAGGTGGGACTAGCGGGAGTGGCGAGCAGTTCTTC,CASRGGTSGSGEQFF
TRBV28,TRBJ2-7,-,TRBD2,TGTGCCAGCAGTTTAGCGTCTAGCGGATCCTACGAGCAGTACTTC,CASSLASSGSYEQYF
TRBV6-6,TRBJ2-2,few,-,TGTGCCAGCAGTTCAGTGAACACCGGGGAGCTGTTTTTT,CASSSVNTGELFF
TRBV5-1,TRBJ2-7,-,TRBD2,TGCGCCAGCAGCTTGAGCGGGGCCCCGAGCTACGAGCAGTACTTC,CASSLSGAPSYEQYF
TRBV5-1,TRBJ1-1,-,TRBD1,TGCGCCAGCAGTTTGGACAGGGGGTTCGCTGAAGCTTTCTTT,CASSLDRGFAEAFF
TRBV10-2,TRBJ1-1,few,TRBD1,TGCGCCAGCAGTGCGCAGGGGGTGAACACTGAAGCTTTCTTT,CASSAQGVNTEAFF
TRBV29-1,TRBJ1-1,-,TRBD1,TGCAGCGTTCCCACCGAGCCCGGGACAGGGAAGACTGAAGCTTTCTTT,CSVPTEPGTGKTEAFF
TRBV7-8,TRBJ2-7,-,TRBD2,TGTGCCAGCAGCTCTCTTAGCGGGAGGAGCTCCTACGAGCAGTACTTC,CASSSLSGRSSYEQYF
TRBV30,TRBJ1-1,-,-,TGTGCCTGGAGTCGAGGTATGAACACTGAAGCTTTCTTT,CAWSRGMNTEAFF
TRBV7-2,TRBJ2-1,-,TRBD1,TGTGCCAGCAGCTTAGAAGGCAGGGGGATCAATGAGCAGTTCTTC,CASSLEGRGINEQFF
TRBV6-1,TRBJ2-7,few,-,TGTGCCAGCGCTATATCCTACGAGCAGTACTTC,CASAISYEQYF
TRBV2,TRBJ2-3,-,-,TGTGCCAGCAGTGACTCTATGACAGATACGCAGTATTTT,CASSDSMTDTQYF
TRBV7-3,TRBJ1-1,-,TRBD1,TGTGCCAGCAGCTCACAGGGGGTGGGCGCTGAAGCTTTCTTT,CASSSQGVGAEAFF
TRBV27,TRBJ2-7,-,-,TGTGCCAGCAGTTTAACCCAGGGGCCAAGCGAGCAGTACTTC,CASSLTQGPSEQYF
TRBV28,TRBJ1-2,-,-,TGTGCCAGCAGTTTGACAGGCAACTATGGCTACACCTTC,CASSLTGNYGYTF
TRBV5-1,TRBJ2-7,-,TRBD2,TGCGCCAGCAGCTCTCTAGTGGGAGGGCCGAACGAGCAGTACTTC,CASSSLVGGPNEQYF
TRBV6-6,TRBJ2-3,few,-,TGTGCCAGCAGTAAAGCCGATGCGACAGATACGCAGTATTTT,CASSKADATDTQYF
TRBV9,TRBJ1-2,-,TRBD1,TGTGCCAGCAGCGGGACAGGGGTCCCTAGCTATGGCTACACCTTC,CASSGTGVPSYGYTF
TRBV19,TRBJ1-5,-,-,TGTGCCAGTAGTATAGCGAGCGCAGTATATCAGCCCCAGCATTTT,CASSIASAVYQPQHF
TRBV5-1,TRBJ2-3,-,TRBD2,TGCGCCACCGGGATCCCCGCGGGAGTTAGGACAGATACGCAGTATTTT,CATGIPAGVRTDTQYF
TRBV19,TRBJ2-7,-,TRBD2,TGTGCCAGTAGTATAGAGCCCCGGACTAGCGGGAGGAGGTACGAGCAGTACTTC,CASSIEPRTSGRRYEQYF
TRBV5-7,TRBJ1-5,-,-,TGTGCCAGCAGGTTAAGGATGGGCAGCATCAATCAGCCCCAGCATTTT,CASRLRMGSINQPQHF
TRBV19,TRBJ2-7,-,-,TGTGCCAGTTCTGGGGGGTCGTACGAGCAGTACTTC,CASSGGSYEQYF
TRBV10-3,TRBJ1-2,-,-,TGTGCCATCAGTGAGGACAGGAGCTATGGCTACACCTTC,CAISEDRSYGYTF
TRBV19,TRBJ1-5,-,TRBD1,TGTGCCAGTAGTAGCCTGGACAGGGCTAGCAATCAGCCCCAGCATTTT,CASSSLDRASNQPQHF
TRBV20-1,TRBJ1-1,-,-,TGCAGTGCTATTACGGACACTGAAGCTTTCTTT,CSAITDTEAFF